This T cell receptor beta chain was sequenced for a study of cytomegalovirus exposure and HLA in healthy donors (dated by TCRdb to 2016 to 2017). For the wider study: In an earlier analysis of 450 to 750 of the donors, approximately 260 Gb of sequence data and 117 million unique TCR beta sequences from approximately 180 million T cells were reported. To predict cytomegalovirus infection status, the study combined high-throughput TCR immunosequencing, statistical association of individual TCRs with disease status, and machine learning. An earlier analysis of 587 of the donors used high-throughput TCR beta sequencing to judge whether each TCR beta V gene segment behaved as functional or pseudogenic. Among the roughly 400 genotyped donors, approximately 77% belonged to the genetic ancestry cluster associated with self-reported Caucasian donors. Donor age, sex, ethnicity and CMV serostatus were compiled together with the repertoire data. The study was designed to test whether signatures of past pathogen exposure could be identified by cataloging public T cell receptors. A later genetic analysis took genome-wide SNP genotypes for about 65% of the 666 donors and used that subset as a discovery cohort. The T cell repertoires of roughly 660 subjects were profiled by immunosequencing and related to cytomegalovirus serostatus. Because of strong linkage in the cohort, a handful of DR-DQ haplotypes were treated as single units for association and clustering. Typing coverage differed by locus: A, B, C, DRB1 and DQB1 were typed in about 620-630 donors, DQA1 in about 560, DPA1 in around 600, and DPB1 in roughly 470. In a later analysis, previously published TCR beta repertoires from several hundred donors were re-analyzed and high-resolution HLA genotyping was added so that TCR occurrence patterns could be studied. HLA typing included class I and class II loci at four-digit resolution. In the later analysis, no new phenotypic data were used to find candidate immune exposures; instead, reliance was placed on TCR beta sequences and their occurrence across donors. Besides the first cohort of approximately 710 subjects, a separate validation cohort made up of over 95 different subjects was used. About 310 gigabases of sequencing data and 70 million to 100 million unique TCR sequences were included in an early release covering several hundred HLA-typed donors. Among about 360 genotyped donors of the cohort, an average of approximately 240,000 unique TCR beta nucleotide sequences were sequenced per donor, 15% to 20% of them non-productive. All discovery cohort repertoires had been generated on a single sequencing platform.

Libraries were constructed by the immunoSEQ multiplex PCR assay. The multiplex PCR relied on a mix of 60 forward primers for TCR Vbeta segments and 13 reverse primers for TCR Jbeta segments. A multiplex PCR assay on genomic DNA amplified the CDR3 region of rearranged TCR beta genes. Amplified TCR beta libraries were sequenced as 87-base-pair reads on the Illumina HiSeq System. Per the original workflow: Across the 600 to 700 repertoires, a later analysis counted tens of millions of unique TCR beta chains, some 11 million of which were shared by at least two donors. To remove PCR and sequencing errors, raw reads were error-corrected and collapsed into unique sequences using a nearest-neighbor algorithm that merged closely related sequences. CDR3 sequences were aligned to IMGT reference sequences to assign V, D and J gene segments. Each retained sequence needed at least a six-nucleotide match to both a V gene segment and a J gene segment. Rearrangements were called productive when the CDR3 lacked stop codons and stayed in frame with V and J; all others were non-productive. CDR3 was defined by IMGT convention, running from the second conserved V-encoded cysteine to the conserved J-encoded phenylalanine. Sequences without an unambiguous match to a single V gene segment were excluded from the earlier analysis of several hundred of the donors. In an earlier analysis of some 590 of the donors, V segments were called functional above 56.7% productive rearrangements and were called segregating when the between-donor standard deviation exceeded 5%. A statistical classification framework was developed to diagnose cytomegalovirus status using the catalog of TCR beta chain sequences. A later analysis assigned V and J genes by comparing TCR nucleotide sequences with IMGT/GENE-DB human TR gene sequences. Using the TCRdist pipeline, a later analysis assigned CDR3 sequences along with most-parsimonious VDJ recombination scenarios. A later analysis defined each TCR beta chain by its CDR3 amino acid sequence plus V-gene family, and excluded reads lacking a unique V-gene family. To address suspected cross-contamination and a sequencing artifact, a later analysis removed around 600 highly shared, low-generation-probability nucleotide sequences. A later analysis calculated a clonal expansion index for each public chain from normalized within-repertoire ranks of inferred template counts. In a later analysis, generation probabilities were computed with a VDJ recombination model fitted to out-of-frame rearrangements, and the resulting probabilities were checked against IGoR. A later analysis scored TCR-TCR, TCR-HLA and TCR-CMV co-occurrence with hypergeometric tests, applying a repertoire-size bias correction to TCR pairs. A later analysis estimated false discovery rates by permuting HLA or CMV assignments 20 times. In a later analysis, co-occurring TCRs were grouped using DBSCAN, with TCRdist sequence similarity added in when clustering inside HLA-allele-positive subsets. For co-occurrence clustering, repertoires with fewer than 30,000 or more than 120,000 public chains were excluded, along with five repertoires with anomalous nucleotide sharing. TCRdb provides this immuneACCESS table in a form limited to in-frame rearrangements. Some clones are lacking; in checked studies, under half of them reflect an unresolved V gene, and why the rest are absent is not known. D and trimming were read from the DNA, whereas the V and J calls and clone size are those reported in that table. The table for this sample shows just under 65,000 clones. Around a sixth of the sample is in the top ten clones.

A note on this clone: Its antigen is currently not known.

The cohort comprised more than 550 healthy bone marrow donors. At the time of sampling, every cohort member was nominally healthy, though immune exposures that went unrecorded were likely present. The donor was CMV seronegative and was included in the group of several hundred seronegative cohort members. Every donor gave a peripheral blood sample, and the peripheral blood mononuclear cells from that sample were used for TCR beta sequencing. The Qiagen DNeasy Blood Extraction Kit was used to extract genomic DNA from the blood cell samples. The investigation overall reported the following: Compared with the roughly 710-donor mean, donors in an Asian-associated ancestry cluster had fewer N-insertions in productive TCRs, according to a later genetic analysis. In vitro tests confirmed that three of the cytomegalovirus-associated TCR beta chains recognize cytomegalovirus antigens. The earlier analysis of 587 of the donors excluded approximately 17 rarely observed V segments, including chromosome 9 orphons, because counts were too low. The classifier was reported to diagnose cytomegalovirus status with high specificity and sensitivity in both the original cohort and the validation cohort. In an earlier analysis of under 600 of the donors, most TCR beta V segments were observed in productive rearrangements about 90% or about 30% of the time, broadly matching IMGT annotations. Several of the top co-occurrence clusters appeared to be linked to parvovirus B19, influenza, CMV and Epstein-Barr virus, according to a later analysis. It was suggested by the authors that the approach could potentially be generalized to other disease states and immunological phenotypes. A later analysis found that most CMV-associated TCR beta chains appeared HLA-restricted, with HLA associations seemingly driven largely by CMV exposure. At a false discovery rate of 0.05, a later analysis linked 16,000 or so TCR beta sequences to specific HLA alleles. Some IMGT-functional V segments, including TRBV6-2 and TRBV6-3, could not be told apart with the 87-base-pair reads, so those segments were excluded. In a later analysis, HLA-associated TCR beta chains were found to be more clonally expanded and to have lower generation probabilities than equally common non-associated chains. The cohort was sequenced for TCR beta chains only, and without alpha or paired-chain data the features that could be detected were limited. Because some donors lacked HLA typing at each locus, the association tests relied only on the typed subset. While some public TCRs were present in many individuals, most TCR sequences turned up only very rarely across donors. A later genetic analysis associated a missense DCLRE1C variant with V-gene and J-gene trimming of TCR beta chains, and an independent cohort replicated the association. A later analysis found that TCR association rates varied across HLA loci, with DRB1 alleles showing the most associated TCRs and HLA-C alleles the fewest. A further reported finding was that TCR beta sequences accurately predicted the HLA-A and HLA-B alleles for most subjects in the first cohort. Roughly uniform sequencing depth across donors was assumed in presence/absence analyses, although this assumption may not hold. In the study, 150 to 200 TCR beta chains were listed as associated with cytomegalovirus. Linkage disequilibrium might explain the correlated functional status among segregating V segments, but an unknown experimental factor could not be ruled out. Immune exposure information for the cohort was limited to CMV serostatus. A cluster of highly shared sequence variants was judged likely to represent a technical artifact of the sequencing pipeline. When HLA alleles, especially DR and DQ, strongly co-occurred, attributing TCR associations to individual alleles was difficult.

CDR1 LGHNA and CDR2 YSLEER are derived from the germline V gene. The CDR3, from cysteine to phenylalanine, totals 15 residues. Only the CDR3 portion is preserved as DNA: 45 bases, with reading frame beginning at the first base. Trimmed from V: 0 bases; trimmed from J: 8 bases; junction bases lacking a gene match: 8. The chain couples TRBV4-3 to TRBJ1-2, with 8 bases aligning to TRBD1. Material for sequencing was PBMCs. The source is a boy between 5 and 17 years old in good health and CMV-seronegative. The DNA sequence is as follows: TGCGCCAGCAGCCAAGACCAAGACAGGGGAGGAGGCTACACCTTC. The resulting protein is CASSQDQDRGGGYTF.